This T cell receptor (beta chain) was recorded in a study of T cells after yellow fever vaccination. Study overall: SMART-Seq v4 Ultra Low Input prepared libraries from low-cell fractions.

V lost 5 bases, J lost 0 bases, and 20 bases lay in between. This CDR3 comprises 17 residues. Germline CDR1 is SEHNR and CDR2 is FQNEAQ (reference sequence). This clonotype was counted only a few times. TCRdb reprocessed the 5' RACE reads with MiXCR, giving one entry per CDR3 protein. This table holds 360,000 or so distinct CDR3 sequences, roughly 12% found once. Sequenced material: PBMCs, taken on the day of the first yellow fever vaccination. This sequence originates from a man aged 18 to 29 who received the YFV17D yellow fever vaccine. The chain has TRBV7-9 and TRBJ2-7, with a possible D match to TRBD2 (5 bases). The CDR3 is CASSPPRDQALSYEQYF. DNA for the CDR3: TGTGCCAGCAGCCCCCCGAGGGATCAGGCTCTCTCCTACGAGCAGTACTTC.